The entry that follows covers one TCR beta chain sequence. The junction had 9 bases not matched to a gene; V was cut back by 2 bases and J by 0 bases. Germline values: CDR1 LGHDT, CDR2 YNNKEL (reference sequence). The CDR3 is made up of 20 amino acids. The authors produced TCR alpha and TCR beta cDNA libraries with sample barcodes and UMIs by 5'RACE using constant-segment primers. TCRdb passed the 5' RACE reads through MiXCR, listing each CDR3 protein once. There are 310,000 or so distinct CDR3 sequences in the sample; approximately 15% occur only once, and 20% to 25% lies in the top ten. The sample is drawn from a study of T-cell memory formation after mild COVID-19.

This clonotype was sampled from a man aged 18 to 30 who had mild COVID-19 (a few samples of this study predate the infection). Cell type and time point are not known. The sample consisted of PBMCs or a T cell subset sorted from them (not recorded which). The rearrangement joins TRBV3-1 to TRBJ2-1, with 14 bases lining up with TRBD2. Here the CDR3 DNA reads TGTGCCAGCAGCCAATCTATCGGGACTAGCGGGGGCAGCTCCTACAATGAGCAGTTCTTC. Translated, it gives CASSQSIGTSGGSSYNEQFF.